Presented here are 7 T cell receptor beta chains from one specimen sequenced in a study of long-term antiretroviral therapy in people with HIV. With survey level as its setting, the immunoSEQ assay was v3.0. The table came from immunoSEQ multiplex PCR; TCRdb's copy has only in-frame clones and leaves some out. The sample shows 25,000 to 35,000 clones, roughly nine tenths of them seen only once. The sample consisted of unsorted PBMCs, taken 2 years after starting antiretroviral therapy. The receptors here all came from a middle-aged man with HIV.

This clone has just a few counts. CDR3 DNA sequence: TGTGCCAGTAGCGACAGGGGTCATCAGCCCCAGCATTTT. Its translation: CASSDRGHQPQHF. This chain links TRBV19 with TRBJ1-5; 8 positions agree with TRBD1. V lost 6 bases to trimming and J lost 5 bases; unmatched junction nucleotides: 3. The length of the CDR3 is 13 residues. Germline CDR1 is LNHDA and CDR2 is SQIVND (reference sequence).

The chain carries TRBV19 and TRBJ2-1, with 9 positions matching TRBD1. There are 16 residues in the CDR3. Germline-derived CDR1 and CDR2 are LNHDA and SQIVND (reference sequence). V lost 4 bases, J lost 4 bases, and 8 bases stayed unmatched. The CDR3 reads CASSTPDRGGYNEQFF. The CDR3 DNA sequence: TGTGCCAGTAGTACGCCGGACAGGGGAGGGTACAATGAGCAGTTCTTC. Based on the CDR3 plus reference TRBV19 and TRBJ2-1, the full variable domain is DGGITQSPKYLFRKEGQNVTLSCEQNLNHDAMYWYRQDPGQGLRLIYYSQIVNDFQKGDIAEGYSVSREKKESFPLTVTSAQKNPTAFYLCASSTPDRGGYNEQFFGPGTRLTVL.

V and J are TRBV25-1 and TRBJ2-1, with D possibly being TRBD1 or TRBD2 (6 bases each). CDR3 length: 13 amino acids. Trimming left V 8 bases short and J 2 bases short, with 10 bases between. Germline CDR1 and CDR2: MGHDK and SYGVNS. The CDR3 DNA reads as TGTGCCAGCGGGGGGCCAGCCTACAATGAGCAGTTCTTC. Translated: CASGGPAYNEQFF. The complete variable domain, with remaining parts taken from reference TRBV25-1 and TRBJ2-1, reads EADIYQTPRYLVIGTGKKITLECSQTMGHDKMYWYQQDPGMELHLIHYSYGVNSTEKGDLSSESTVSRIRTEHFPLTLESARPSHTSQYLCASGGPAYNEQFFGPGTRLTVL.

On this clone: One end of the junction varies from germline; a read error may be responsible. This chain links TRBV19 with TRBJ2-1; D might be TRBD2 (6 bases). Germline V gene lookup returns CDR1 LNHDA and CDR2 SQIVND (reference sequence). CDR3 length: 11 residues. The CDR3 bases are TGTGCCAGTAGGAAGGGACTTGAGGAGTTCTTC. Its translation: CASRKGLEEFF.

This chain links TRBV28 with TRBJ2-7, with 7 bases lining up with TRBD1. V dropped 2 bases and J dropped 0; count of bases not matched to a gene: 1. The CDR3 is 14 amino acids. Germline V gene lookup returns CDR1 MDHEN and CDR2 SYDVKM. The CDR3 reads CASSLGTDSYEQYF. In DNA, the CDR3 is TGTGCCAGCAGTTTAGGGACAGACTCCTACGAGCAGTACTTC.

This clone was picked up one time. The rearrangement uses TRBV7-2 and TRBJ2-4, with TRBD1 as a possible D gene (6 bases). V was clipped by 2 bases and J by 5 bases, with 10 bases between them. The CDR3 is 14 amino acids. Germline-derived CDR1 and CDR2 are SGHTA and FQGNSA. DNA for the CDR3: TGTGCCAGCAGCTTAAACAGGGACGAAAACATTCAGTACTTC. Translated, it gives CASSLNRDENIQYF.

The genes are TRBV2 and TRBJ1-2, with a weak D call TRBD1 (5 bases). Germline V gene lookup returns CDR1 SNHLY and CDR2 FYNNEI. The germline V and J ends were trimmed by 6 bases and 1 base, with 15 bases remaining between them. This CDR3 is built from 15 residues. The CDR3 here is CASREKTGGNYGYTF. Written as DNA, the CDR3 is TGTGCCAGCAGAGAAAAAACCGGGGGTAACTATGGCTACACCTTC.